This T cell receptor (beta chain) was sequenced during a study of shared clonotypes between healthy human individuals. Broader study findings: Sequencing depth was expected to affect clonotype sharing among donors.

Germline V gene data show CDR1 as SSHAT and CDR2 as FNYEAQ (reference sequence). The CDR3 totals 13 residues. Concerning this clone: Its target is unknown. The germline gene is not matched at one end of the junction; a read error may be the cause.

Sequencing was performed with immunoSEQ multiplex PCR; in TCRdb, only in-frame clones are kept and a portion is missing. The sample includes roughly 500,000 clones, 70% to 80% of them seen just once. The chain has TRBV7-7 and TRBJ2-7; no clear D. Sequenced: PBMCs. The source is a woman aged 40 to 50 in good health. Some clones in this sample may be carry-over from other donors' samples. In nucleotides, the CDR3 is TGTGCTAGCAGCTCGACCGTAACGAGCGAGCAGTACTTC. Translating gives CASSSTVTSEQYF. The whole variable domain, remainder taken from reference TRBV7-7 and TRBJ2-7, is GAGVSQSPRYKVTKRGQDVTLRCDPISSHATLYWYQQALGQGPEFLTYFNYEAQPDKSGLPSDRFSAERPEGSISTLTIQRTEQRDSAMYRCASSSTVTSEQYFGPGTRLTVT.